This T cell receptor (beta chain) was documented in a study of esophageal squamous cell carcinoma under preoperative chemotherapy. At the level of the study: Both tumor-infiltrating lymphocytes and peripheral blood T cells were profiled. Study-wide points: Post-treatment tumor-infiltrating lymphocytes appeared partly derived from peripheral T cells migrating into the tumor. Abundant clones tended to shrink rather than expand after paclitaxel-nedaplatin.

To note about this clonotype: Its target is unknown.

Via MiXCR, TCRdb re-called the PCR reads, giving one row per CDR3 protein. Here the sample spans around 9,300 distinct CDR3 sequences, around 48% being singletons. Time point in this sample: after preoperative PTX-NDP chemotherapy. Paclitaxel-nedaplatin chemotherapy was given to patients ahead of their surgery. This CDR3 has 16 amino acids. With 5 bases clipped from V and 5 bases from J, the junction kept 9 bases outside the gene matches. Germline V gives CDR1 SGHTA, CDR2 FQGNSA. The V call is TRBV7-2, the J call TRBJ2-1, with 10 bases lining up with TRBD2. The TCR was taken from a human donor with esophageal squamous cell carcinoma. The donor label of this sample is uncertain. Sampling was performed from a patient given preoperative chemotherapy. In DNA form, the CDR3 reads TGTGCCAGCAGCCCTCAGAGCGGGAGGGTAAACAATGAGCAGTTCTTC. Its translation is CASSPQSGRVNNEQFF. Variable domain in full (rest from reference TRBV7-2 and TRBJ2-1): GAGVSQSPSNKVTEKGKDVELRCDPISGHTALYWYRQSLGQGLEFLIYFQGNSAPDKSGLPSDRFSAERTGGSVSTLTIQRTQQEDSAVYLCASSPQSGRVNNEQFFGPGTRLTVL.